This T cell receptor beta chain emerged from a study of long-term antiretroviral therapy in people with HIV. The study, taken as a whole, reports: Someone took the blood between about 2003 and 2018, maybe while older ART regimens were in use. Repertoires in HIV (unlike those of controls) had narrower CDR3 length ranges. Clones that expanded before ART (that is, prior to treatment) dominated the repertoire at all time points.

For this clone: Its cognate antigen is unknown.

Survey-level resolution applied to immunoSEQ assay v3.0. Each sample aimed for about 40,000-50,000 sequenced T-cell genomes. Profiled with immunoSEQ multiplex PCR; TCRdb holds only in-frame clones, not every one. The sample has about 24,000 clones; around 86% are singletons. Germline V lookup: CDR1 SGHNT, CDR2 YYREEE (reference sequence). The CDR3 has 14 residues. Trimming pared 0 bases from V and 1 base from J, leaving 7 bases between. The clonotype was recovered from a woman aged 30 to 39 with HIV. V and J are TRBV5-4 and TRBJ1-1; D possibly corresponds to TRBD1 (6 bases). Material: unsorted PBMCs, obtained 1.8 years before starting antiretroviral therapy. The CDR3 DNA follows: TGTGCCAGCAGCTTGGAGGGGGGGAACACTGAAGCTTTCTTT. Its protein is CASSLEGGNTEAFF.